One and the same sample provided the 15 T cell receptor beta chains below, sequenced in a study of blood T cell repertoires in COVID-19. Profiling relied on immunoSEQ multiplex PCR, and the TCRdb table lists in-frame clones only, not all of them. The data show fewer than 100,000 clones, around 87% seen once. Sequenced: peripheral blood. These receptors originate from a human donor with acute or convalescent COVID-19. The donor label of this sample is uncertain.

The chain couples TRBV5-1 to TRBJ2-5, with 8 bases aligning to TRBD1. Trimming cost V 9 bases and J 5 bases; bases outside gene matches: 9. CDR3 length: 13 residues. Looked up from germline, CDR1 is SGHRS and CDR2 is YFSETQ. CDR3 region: CATRGQDEETQYF. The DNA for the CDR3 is TGCGCCACCAGGGGGCAAGACGAGGAGACCCAGTACTTC.

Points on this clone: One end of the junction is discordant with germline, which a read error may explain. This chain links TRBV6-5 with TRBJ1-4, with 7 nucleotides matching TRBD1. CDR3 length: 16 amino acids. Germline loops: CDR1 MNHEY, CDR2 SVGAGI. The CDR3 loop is CASSFKRTGTYEKLFF. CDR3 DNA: TGTGCCAGCAGTTTCAAAAGGACAGGAACTTATGAAAAACTGTTTTTT.

This CDR3 is CASSQVGRGPSPLHF. DNA of the CDR3: TGTGCCAGCAGCCAAGTGGGCAGAGGGCCTTCACCCCTCCACTTT. The chain couples TRBV14 to TRBJ1-6; D is ambiguous. V lost 1 base, J lost 9 bases, and 13 bases lay in between. The CDR3 runs 15 residues. Germline V gene sequence: CDR1 SGHDN, CDR2 FVKESK.

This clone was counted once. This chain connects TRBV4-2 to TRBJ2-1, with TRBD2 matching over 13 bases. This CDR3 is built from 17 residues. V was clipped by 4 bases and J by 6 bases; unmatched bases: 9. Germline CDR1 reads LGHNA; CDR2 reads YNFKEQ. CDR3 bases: TGTGCCAGCAGCCCCCGGACTAGCGGGGGCCCCTCCAATGAGCAGTTCTTC. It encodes CASSPRTSGGPSNEQFF.

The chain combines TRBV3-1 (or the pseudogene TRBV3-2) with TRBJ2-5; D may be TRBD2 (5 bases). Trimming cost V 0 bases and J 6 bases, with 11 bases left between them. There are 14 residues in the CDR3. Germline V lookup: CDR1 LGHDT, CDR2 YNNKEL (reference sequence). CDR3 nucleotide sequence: TGTGCCAGCAGCCAAGAAGCTAGCAGAAAGACCCAGTACTTC. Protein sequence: CASSQEASRKTQYF.

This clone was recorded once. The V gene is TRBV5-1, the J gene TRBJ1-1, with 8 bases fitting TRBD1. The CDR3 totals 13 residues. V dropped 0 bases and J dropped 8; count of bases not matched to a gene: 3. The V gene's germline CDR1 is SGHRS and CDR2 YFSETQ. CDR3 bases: TGCGCCAGCAGCTTGGTGACAGGGGCCGAAGCTTTCTTT. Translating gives CASSLVTGAEAFF.

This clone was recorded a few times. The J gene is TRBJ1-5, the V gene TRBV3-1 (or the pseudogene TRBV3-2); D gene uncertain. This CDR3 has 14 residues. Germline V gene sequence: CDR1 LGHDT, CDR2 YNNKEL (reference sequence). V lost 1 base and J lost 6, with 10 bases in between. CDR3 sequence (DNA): TGTGCCAGCAGCCAAGGCGCGGGAGCTCAGCCCCAGCATTTT. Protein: CASSQGAGAQPQHF.

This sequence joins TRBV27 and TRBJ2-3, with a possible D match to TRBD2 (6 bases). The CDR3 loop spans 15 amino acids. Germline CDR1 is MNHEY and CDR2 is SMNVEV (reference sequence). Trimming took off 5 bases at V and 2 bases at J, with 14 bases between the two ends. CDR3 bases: TGTGCCAGCAGTCTCCCCGGGGGAGCCACAGATACGCAGTATTTT. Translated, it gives CASSLPGGATDTQYF.

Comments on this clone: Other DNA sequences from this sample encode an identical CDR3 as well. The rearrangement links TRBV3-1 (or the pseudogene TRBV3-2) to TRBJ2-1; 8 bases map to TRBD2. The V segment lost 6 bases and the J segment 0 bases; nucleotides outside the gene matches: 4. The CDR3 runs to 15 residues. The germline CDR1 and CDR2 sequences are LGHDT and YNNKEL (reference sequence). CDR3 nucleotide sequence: TGTGCCAGCAGTCAGCGGGGGAGCTCCTACAATGAGCAGTTCTTC. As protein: CASSQRGSSYNEQFF.

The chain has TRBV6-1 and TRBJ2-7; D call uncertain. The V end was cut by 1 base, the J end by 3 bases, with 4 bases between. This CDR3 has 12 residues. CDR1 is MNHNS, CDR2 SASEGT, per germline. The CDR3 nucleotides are TGTGCCAGCAGTGAAGGAGGCTACGAGCAGTACTTC. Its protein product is CASSEGGYEQYF.

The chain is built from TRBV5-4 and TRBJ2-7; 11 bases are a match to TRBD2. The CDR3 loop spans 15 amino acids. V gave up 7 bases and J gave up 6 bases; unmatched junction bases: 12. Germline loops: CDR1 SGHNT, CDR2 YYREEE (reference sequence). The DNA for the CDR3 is TGTGCCAGCTCGACCTTGCCGGGACTAGCGGCCGAGCAGTACTTC. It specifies CASSTLPGLAAEQYF.

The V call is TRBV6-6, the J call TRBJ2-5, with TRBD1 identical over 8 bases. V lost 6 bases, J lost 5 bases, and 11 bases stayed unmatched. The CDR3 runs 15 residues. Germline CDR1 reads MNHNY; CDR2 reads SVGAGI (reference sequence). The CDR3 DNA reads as TGTGCCAGCAGACCACGACAGGGGATGACGGAGACCCAGTACTTC. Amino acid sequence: CASRPRQGMTETQYF.

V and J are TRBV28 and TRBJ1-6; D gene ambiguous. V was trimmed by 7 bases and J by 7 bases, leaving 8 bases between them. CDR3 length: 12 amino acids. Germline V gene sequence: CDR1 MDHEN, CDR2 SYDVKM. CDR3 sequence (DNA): TGTGCCAGCAAACTCGTAAATTCACCCCTCCACTTT. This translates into CASKLVNSPLHF.

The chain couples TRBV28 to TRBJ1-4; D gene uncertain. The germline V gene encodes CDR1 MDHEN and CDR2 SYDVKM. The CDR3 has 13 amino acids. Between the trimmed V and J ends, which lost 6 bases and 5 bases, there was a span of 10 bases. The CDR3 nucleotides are TGTGCCAGCAGGGACCCGGGGAATGAAAAACTGTTTTTT. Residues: CASRDPGNEKLFF.

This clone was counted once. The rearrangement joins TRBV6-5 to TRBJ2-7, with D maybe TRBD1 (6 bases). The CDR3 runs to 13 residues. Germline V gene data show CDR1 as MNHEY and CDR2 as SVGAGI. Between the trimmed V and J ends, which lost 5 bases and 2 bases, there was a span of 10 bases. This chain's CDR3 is CASSPRQAYEQYF. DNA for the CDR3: TGTGCCAGCAGTCCTCGACAGGCCTACGAGCAGTACTTC.